This is a list of T cell receptor beta chains from one sample in a study of T cells in Graves' hyperthyroidism and ophthalmopathy. TCRdb re-derived calls from the multiplex PCR reads in MiXCR, one entry per CDR3 protein. The sample consists of 92,000 or so distinct CDR3 sequences, roughly half of them appearing once. The source material was blood. These receptor sequences come from a woman between 40 and 55 years old with Graves' hyperthyroidism. CDR3s include the opening cysteine and the closing phenylalanine or tryptophan. D genes are given only for firm matches. Rows give clone size only sometimes, using once, few, many, or a class for an expanded clone.

clone_size	v_call	d_call	j_call	cdr3_aa	cdr3_nt
NA	TRBV13	TRBD1	TRBJ2-7	CASSRPGTGDSYEQYF	TGTGCCAGCAGCCGACCCGGGACAGGGGACTCCTACGAGCAGTACTTC
many	TRBV7-2	NA	TRBJ1-6	CASSPRGFGSPLHF	TGTGCCAGCAGCCCCAGGGGTTTTGGTTCACCCCTCCACTTT
once	TRBV6-2/TRBV6-3	TRBD1	TRBJ1-1	CASSYRGTGAFF	TGTGCCAGCAGCTACAGGGGTACTGGAGCTTTCTTT
many	TRBV20-1	NA	TRBJ1-1	CSASLGPNTEAFF	TGCAGTGCTTCTCTTGGCCCGAACACTGAAGCTTTCTTT
NA	TRBV12-3/TRBV12-4	NA	TRBJ2-3	CASSSRGSGDTQYF	TGTGCCAGCAGTTCCCGAGGGTCGGGTGATACGCAGTATTTT
many	TRBV24-1	NA	TRBJ1-1	CATSGTPNTEAFF	TGTGCCACCAGTGGGACACCGAACACTGAAGCTTTCTTT
many	TRBV19	TRBD1	TRBJ1-1	CASSRQGNTEAFF	TGTGCCAGTAGTAGACAGGGGAACACTGAAGCTTTCTTT
NA	TRBV11-2	TRBD1	TRBJ1-2	CASSLEGTVDGYTF	TGTGCCAGCAGCTTAGAAGGGACAGTGGATGGCTACACCTTC
many	TRBV14	NA	TRBJ2-5	CASSQRPVFRETQYF	TGTGCCAGCAGCCAGCGACCCGTATTTCGGGAGACCCAGTACTTC
NA	TRBV29-1	TRBD1	TRBJ2-3	CSVVGQGPF	TGCAGCGTCGTGGGACAGGGGCCATTT
NA	TRBV7-2	TRBD1	TRBJ1-2	CASSQDQDRANYGYTF	TGCGCCAGCAGCCAAGATCAGGACAGGGCAAATTATGGCTACACCTTC
NA	TRBV29-1	TRBD1	TRBJ2-3	CSALRTGATDTQYF	TGCAGCGCTCTCCGGACAGGGGCAACAGATACGCAGTATTTT
NA	TRBV6-2/TRBV6-3	TRBD1	TRBJ1-1	CASGMTGRGTEAFF	TGTGCCAGCGGTATGACAGGGAGGGGGACTGAAGCTTTCTTT
NA	TRBV20-1	TRBD2	TRBJ2-7	CSAPARLAGGDYEQYF	TGCAGTGCTCCAGCGCGACTAGCGGGTGGGGACTACGAGCAGTACTTC
NA	TRBV25-1	NA	TRBJ1-1	CASSARGGTTNTEAFF	TGTGCCAGCAGTGCACGAGGCGGGACGACGAACACTGAAGCTTTCTTT
NA	TRBV5-1	TRBD1	TRBJ2-6	CASRPGTGPAGANVLTF	TGCGCCAGCAGGCCTGGGACAGGGCCAGCTGGGGCCAACGTCCTGACTTTC
NA	TRBV10-3	TRBD1	TRBJ1-6	CAWAGQGNSPLHF	TGTGCCTGGGCGGGACAGGGGAATTCACCCCTCCACTTT
NA	TRBV4-2	TRBD1	TRBJ2-7	CASSQGDRVHEQYF	TGTGCCAGCAGCCAGGGCGACAGGGTCCACGAGCAGTACTTC
once	TRBV5-1	TRBD2	TRBJ2-4	CASSQEGGGLLNIQYF	TGCGCCAGCAGCCAAGAAGGCGGGGGACTTCTAAACATTCAGTACTTC
few	TRBV29-1	NA	TRBJ2-5	CSLLVSGWETQYF	TGCAGCTTGTTGGTTAGCGGATGGGAGACCCAGTACTTC
NA	TRBV7-2	TRBD1	TRBJ1-3	CASSMGQGATGLNTIYF	TGTGCCAGCAGCATGGGACAGGGGGCGACTGGCTTAAACACCATATATTTT
NA	TRBV5-1	NA	TRBJ2-2	CASSTTGTYNTGELFF	TGCGCCAGCAGTACTACTGGGACGTACAACACCGGGGAGCTGTTTTTT
many	TRBV5-1	NA	TRBJ1-4	CASSLGRSGEKLFF	TGCGCCAGCAGCTTGGGCAGGTCTGGCGAAAAACTGTTTTTT
NA	TRBV10-3	NA	TRBJ1-2	CAISQGSYGYTF	TGTGCCATCAGTCAGGGGAGCTATGGCTACACCTTC
NA	TRBV4-1	TRBD2	TRBJ2-7	CASSQVSGGRQYEQYF	TGCGCCAGCAGCCAAGTATCTGGCGGGAGGCAATACGAGCAGTACTTC
NA	TRBV2	NA	TRBJ1-5	CASSARGVGLGSNQPQHF	TGTGCCAGCAGTGCCCGTGGGGTCGGATTAGGAAGCAATCAGCCCCAGCATTTT
NA	TRBV24-1	TRBD2	TRBJ2-2	CATSDPPRIADSGRATGELFF	TGTGCCACCAGTGATCCCCCTAGAATTGCGGATAGCGGGAGGGCCACCGGGGAGCTGTTTTTT
many	TRBV7-2	NA	TRBJ1-1	CASTLGGFNTEAFF	TGTGCCAGCACCTTAGGGGGGTTCAACACTGAAGCTTTCTTT
NA	TRBV29-1	TRBD1	TRBJ1-1	CSVRQGGDQAFF	TGCAGCGTCCGACAGGGGGGGGATCAGGCTTTCTTT
NA	TRBV20-1	NA	TRBJ1-4	CSAKPGISEKLFF	TGCAGTGCTAAGCCAGGGATAAGTGAAAAACTGTTTTTT
many	TRBV5-6	TRBD1	TRBJ1-2	CASSLDRGIVF	TGTGCCAGCAGCTTGGACAGGGGCATCGTTTTC
few	TRBV29-1	NA	TRBJ1-2	CSVGVEGIGYTF	TGCAGCGTTGGGGTGGAGGGAATTGGCTACACCTTC
NA	TRBV7-2	NA	TRBJ1-2	CASRRDGSGNTF	TGTGCCAGCAGAAGGGACGGCTCTGGAAACACCTTC
large	TRBV29-1	NA	TRBJ2-5	CSVEVIVQETQYF	TGCAGCGTTGAGGTCATCGTACAAGAGACCCAGTACTTC
many	TRBV7-2	TRBD2	TRBJ2-7	CASSLGIGGRAYEQYF	TGTGCCAGCAGCTTAGGTATTGGCGGGAGGGCCTACGAGCAGTACTTC
NA	TRBV29-1	NA	TRBJ2-6	CSAGTRGRTEAF	TGCAGCGCTGGAACAAGGGGACGCACTGAAGCTTTC
few	TRBV5-1	TRBD1	TRBJ2-7	CASTRDRGNYEQYF	TGCGCCAGCACCCGGGACAGGGGAAACTACGAGCAGTACTTC
many	TRBV5-1	NA	TRBJ1-6	CASSNRDRNNSPLHF	TGCGCCAGCAGCAACAGGGACCGAAATAATTCACCCCTCCACTTT
NA	TRBV24-1	TRBD1	TRBJ1-1	CATKSTGVGAEAFF	TGTGCCACCAAAAGTACAGGGGTTGGTGCTGAAGCTTTCTTT
once	TRBV15	TRBD1	TRBJ1-1	CATSSPGTGFTEAFF	TGTGCCACCAGCAGCCCCGGGACAGGGTTCACTGAAGCTTTCTTT
many	TRBV28	TRBD2	TRBJ2-5	CASSRGTSGEETQYF	TGTGCCAGCAGCCGAGGGACTAGCGGGGAAGAGACCCAGTACTTC
NA	TRBV19	TRBD2	TRBJ2-5	CASSPTGAGGQETQYF	TGTGCCAGTAGTCCCACGGGAGCGGGAGGACAAGAGACCCAGTACTTC
medium-sized	TRBV2	TRBD1	TRBJ2-5	CASSDGLGQGAQETQYF	TGTGCCAGCAGTGATGGGTTGGGACAGGGGGCGCAGGAGACCCAGTACTTC
NA	TRBV10-3	NA	TRBJ2-5	CAISRGLEETQYF	TGTGCCATCTCCCGAGGGCTGGAGGAGACCCAGTACTTC
many	TRBV19	NA	TRBJ2-7	CASSIGTGPHEQYF	TGTGCCAGTAGTATAGGTACAGGACCCCACGAGCAGTACTTC
many	TRBV6-5	NA	TRBJ1-2	CASSYGRANYGYTF	TGTGCCAGCAGTTACGGAAGGGCTAACTATGGCTACACCTTC
NA	TRBV6-1	TRBD2	TRBJ2-3	CASSASGRLVDTQYF	TGTGCCAGCAGCGCTAGCGGGAGGCTTGTAGATACGCAGTATTTT
NA	TRBV7-9	NA	TRBJ2-7	CASSLSQGDEQYF	TGTGCCAGCAGCTTATCCCAGGGAGACGAGCAGTACTTC
NA	TRBV20-1	NA	TRBJ1-5	CSAMGGSNQPQHF	TGCAGTGCTATGGGGGGTAGCAATCAGCCCCAGCATTTT
medium-sized	TRBV7-8	NA	TRBJ1-1	CASSLLSLEAFF	TGTGCCAGCAGCTTGCTAAGTCTAGAAGCTTTCTTT
many	TRBV7-2	TRBD1	TRBJ2-5	CASSLYRGGQGQETQYF	TGTGCCAGCAGCTTATACCGTGGGGGACAGGGTCAAGAGACCCAGTACTTC
NA	TRBV5-1	TRBD1	TRBJ2-5	CASSRGQVEAQYF	TGTGCCAGCAGCCGGGGACAGGTGGAGGCCCAGTACTTC
NA	TRBV7-9	TRBD1	TRBJ2-3	CASSLGTGGGTDTQYF	TGTGCCAGCAGCTTAGGGACAGGGGGCGGCACAGATACGCAGTATTTT
many	TRBV20-1	TRBD2	TRBJ2-5	CSAPLAGGRETQYF	TGCAGTGCTCCCCTAGCGGGAGGGCGGGAGACCCAGTACTTC
many	TRBV6-6	TRBD1	TRBJ1-2	CASSLLDRDGYTF	TGTGCCAGCTCTCTTCTCGACAGGGATGGCTACACCTTC
NA	TRBV9	NA	TRBJ1-6	CASRDLGVSNSPLHF	TGTGCCAGCAGAGATCTAGGGGTCAGCAATTCACCCCTCCACTTT
NA	TRBV12-3/TRBV12-4	NA	TRBJ1-2	CASSLRTRGGYGYTF	TGTGCCAGCAGTTTGCGGACAAGGGGTGGATATGGCTACACCTTC
NA	TRBV20-1	TRBD1	TRBJ2-3	CSALGQGTQYF	TGCAGTGCACTGGGACAGGGTACGCAGTATTTT